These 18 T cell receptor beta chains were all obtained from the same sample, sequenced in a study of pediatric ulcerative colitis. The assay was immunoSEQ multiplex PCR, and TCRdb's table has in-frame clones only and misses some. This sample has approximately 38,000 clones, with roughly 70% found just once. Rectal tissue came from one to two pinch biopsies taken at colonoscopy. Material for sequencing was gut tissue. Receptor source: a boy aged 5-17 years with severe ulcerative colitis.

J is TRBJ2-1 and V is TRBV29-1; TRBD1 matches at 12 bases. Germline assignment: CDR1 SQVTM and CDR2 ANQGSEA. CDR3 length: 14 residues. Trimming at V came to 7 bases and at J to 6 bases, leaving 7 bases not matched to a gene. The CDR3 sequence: CSGTPGQGANEQFF. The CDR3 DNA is TGCAGCGGCACGCCGGGACAGGGGGCCAATGAGCAGTTCTTC.

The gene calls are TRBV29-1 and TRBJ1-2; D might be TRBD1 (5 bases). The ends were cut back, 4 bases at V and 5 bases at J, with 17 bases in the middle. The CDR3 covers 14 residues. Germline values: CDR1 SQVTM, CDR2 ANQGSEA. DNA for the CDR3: TGCAGCGTTGTACTCAGCGGAGGGGCATATGGCTACACCTTC. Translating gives CSVVLSGGAYGYTF.

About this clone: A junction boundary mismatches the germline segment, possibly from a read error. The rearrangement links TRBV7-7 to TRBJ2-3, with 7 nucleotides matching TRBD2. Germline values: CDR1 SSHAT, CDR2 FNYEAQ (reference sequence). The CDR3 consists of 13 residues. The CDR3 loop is CASSLPDGGMRYF. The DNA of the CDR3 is TGTGCTAGCAGCTTACCCGACGGGGGGATGCGGTATTTT.

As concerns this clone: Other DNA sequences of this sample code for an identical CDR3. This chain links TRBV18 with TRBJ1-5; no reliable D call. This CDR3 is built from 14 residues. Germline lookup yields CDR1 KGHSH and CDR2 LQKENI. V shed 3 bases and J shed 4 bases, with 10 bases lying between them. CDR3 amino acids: CASSPPGSNQPQHF. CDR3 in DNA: TGTGCCAGCTCACCCCCAGGTTCGAATCAGCCCCAGCATTTT.

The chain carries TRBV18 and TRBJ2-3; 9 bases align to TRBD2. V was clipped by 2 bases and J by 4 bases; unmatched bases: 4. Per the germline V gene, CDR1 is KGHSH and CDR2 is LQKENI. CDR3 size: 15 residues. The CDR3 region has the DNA TGTGCCAGCTCACCAGGCGGGGGGGCCGCAGATACGCAGTATTTT. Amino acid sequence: CASSPGGGAADTQYF.

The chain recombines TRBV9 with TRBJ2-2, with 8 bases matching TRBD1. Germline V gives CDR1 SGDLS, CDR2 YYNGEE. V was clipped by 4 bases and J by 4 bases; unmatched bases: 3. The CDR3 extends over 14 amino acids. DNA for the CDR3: TGTGCCAGCAGCCCGCAGGGGGCCACCGGGGAGCTGTTTTTT. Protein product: CASSPQGATGELFF.

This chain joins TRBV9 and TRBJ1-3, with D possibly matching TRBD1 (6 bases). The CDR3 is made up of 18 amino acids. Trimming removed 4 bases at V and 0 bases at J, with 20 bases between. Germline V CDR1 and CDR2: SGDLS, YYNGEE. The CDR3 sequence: CASSPKAPGQISGNTIYF. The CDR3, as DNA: TGTGCCAGCAGCCCAAAAGCCCCAGGACAGATCTCTGGAAACACCATATATTTT.

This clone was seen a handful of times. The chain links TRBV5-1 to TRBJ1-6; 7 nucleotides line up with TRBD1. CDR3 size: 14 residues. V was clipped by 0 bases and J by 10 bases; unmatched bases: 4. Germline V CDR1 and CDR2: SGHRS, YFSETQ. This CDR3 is CASSLGTGDSPLHF. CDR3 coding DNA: TGCGCCAGCAGCTTGGGCACAGGGGACTCACCCCTCCACTTT.

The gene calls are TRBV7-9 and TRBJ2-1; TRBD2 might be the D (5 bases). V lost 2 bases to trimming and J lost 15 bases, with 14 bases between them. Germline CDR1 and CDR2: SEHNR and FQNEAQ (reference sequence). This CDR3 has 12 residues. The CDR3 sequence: CASSLTDYGSFF. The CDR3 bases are TGTGCCAGCAGCTTAACCGACTACGGGTCGTTCTTC. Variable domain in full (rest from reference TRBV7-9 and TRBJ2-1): DTGVSQNPRHKITKRGQNVTFRCDPISEHNRLYWYRQTLGQGPEFLTYFQNEAQLEKSRLLSDRFSAERPKGSFSTLEIQRTEQGDSAMYLCASSLTDYGSFFGPGTRLTVL.

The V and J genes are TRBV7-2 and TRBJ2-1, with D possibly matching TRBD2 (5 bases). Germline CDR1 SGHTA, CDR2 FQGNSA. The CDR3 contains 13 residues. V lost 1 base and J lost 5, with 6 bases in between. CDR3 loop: CASSLGLHNEQFF. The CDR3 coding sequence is TGTGCCAGCAGCTTAGGACTACACAATGAGCAGTTCTTC.

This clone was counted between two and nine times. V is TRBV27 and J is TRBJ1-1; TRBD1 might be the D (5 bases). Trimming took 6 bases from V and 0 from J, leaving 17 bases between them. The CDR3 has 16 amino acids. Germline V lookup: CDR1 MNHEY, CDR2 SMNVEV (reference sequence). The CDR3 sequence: CASSPLTEGMNTEAFF. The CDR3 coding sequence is TGTGCCAGCAGCCCCCTGACAGAGGGCATGAACACTGAAGCTTTCTTT.

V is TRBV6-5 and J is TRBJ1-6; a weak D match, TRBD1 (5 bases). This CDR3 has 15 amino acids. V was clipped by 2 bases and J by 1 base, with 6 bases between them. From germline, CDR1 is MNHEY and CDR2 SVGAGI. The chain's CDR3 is CASSYRGSYNSPLHF. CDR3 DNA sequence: TGTGCCAGCAGTTACAGGGGATCCTATAATTCACCCCTCCACTTT.

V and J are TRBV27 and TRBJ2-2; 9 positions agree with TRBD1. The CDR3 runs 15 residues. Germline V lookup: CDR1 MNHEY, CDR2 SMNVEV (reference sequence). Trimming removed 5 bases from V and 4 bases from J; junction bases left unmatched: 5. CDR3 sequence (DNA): TGTGCCAGCAGTGCACCGGGACAGGGCACCGGGGAGCTGTTTTTT. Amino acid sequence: CASSAPGQGTGELFF.

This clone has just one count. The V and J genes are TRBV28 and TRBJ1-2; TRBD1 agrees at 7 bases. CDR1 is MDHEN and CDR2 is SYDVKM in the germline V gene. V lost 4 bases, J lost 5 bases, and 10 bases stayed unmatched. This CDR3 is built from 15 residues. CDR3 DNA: TGTGCCAGCAGTTCGTGGGGGACAGAGTTGTATGGCTACACCTTC. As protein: CASSSWGTELYGYTF.

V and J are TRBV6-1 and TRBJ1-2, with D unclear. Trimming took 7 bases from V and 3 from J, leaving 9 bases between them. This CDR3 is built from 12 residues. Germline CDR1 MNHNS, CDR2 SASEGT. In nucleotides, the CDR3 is TGTGCCAGCATACTCGGGGACTATGGCTACACCTTC. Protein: CASILGDYGYTF.

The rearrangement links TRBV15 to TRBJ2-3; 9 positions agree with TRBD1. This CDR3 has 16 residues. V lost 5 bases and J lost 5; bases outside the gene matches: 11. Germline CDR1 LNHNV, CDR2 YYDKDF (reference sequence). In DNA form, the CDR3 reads TGTGCCACCAGCGGGATTCCGGGACAGGGTGTAGATACGCAGTATTTT. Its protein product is CATSGIPGQGVDTQYF.

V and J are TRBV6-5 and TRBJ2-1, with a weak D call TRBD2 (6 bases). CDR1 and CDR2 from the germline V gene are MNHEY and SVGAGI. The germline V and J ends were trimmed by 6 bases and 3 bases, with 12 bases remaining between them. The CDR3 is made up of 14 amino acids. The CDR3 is CASSATGVYNEQFF. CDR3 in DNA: TGTGCCAGCAGCGCCACGGGAGTCTACAATGAGCAGTTCTTC.

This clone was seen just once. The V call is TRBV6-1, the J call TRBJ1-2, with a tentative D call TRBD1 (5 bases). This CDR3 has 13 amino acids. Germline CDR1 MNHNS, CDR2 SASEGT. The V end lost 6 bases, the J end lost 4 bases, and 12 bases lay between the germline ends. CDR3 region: CASSVDTSYGYTF. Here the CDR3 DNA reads TGTGCCAGCAGCGTGGACACTTCCTATGGCTACACCTTC.